The present T cell receptor (beta chain) was sequenced within a study of T cell repertoires in cytomegalovirus infection. Study-wide context: Carrying CMV and the relevant HLA type showed in public TCR beta signatures.

A word on this clonotype: No antigen is known for it.

From the reads, TCRdb called clonotypes with MiXCR, one entry per CDR3 protein. Among about half a million distinct CDR3 sequences listed, about 33% were seen once. The germline V and J ends were trimmed by 5 bases and 0 bases, with 16 bases remaining between them. Germline lookup yields CDR1 MDHEN and CDR2 SYDVKM. The CDR3 consists of 17 residues. This specimen consisted of cultured PBMCs, obtained from culture after CMV antigen stimulation. V gene TRBV28 combines with J gene TRBJ1-4; D gene unclear. The clonotype comes from a human donor in good health (CMV status not recorded). Some clones in this sample may be carry-over from other donors' samples. Here the CDR3 DNA reads TGTGCCAGCAGTCACCGAACCGGGTCCTCAACTAATGAAAAACTGTTTTTT. It encodes CASSHRTGSSTNEKLFF.